These 29 T cell receptor beta chains originate from one sample sequenced in a study of immune evolution from preneoplasia to lung adenocarcinoma. The data were produced by immunoSEQ multiplex PCR, yet TCRdb's version contains in-frame clones alone and is incomplete. The sample yields thousands of clones, roughly 82% seen once. Sequencing used FFPE minimally invasive lung adenocarcinoma tissue. These receptors were collected from a person aged 65 to 85 with lung adenocarcinoma.

The chain combines TRBV2 with TRBJ1-1, with D possibly TRBD1 on 5 matching bases. V gave up 3 bases and J gave up 7 bases, with 21 bases separating them. CDR3 length: 16 amino acids. Germline assignment: CDR1 SNHLY and CDR2 FYNNEI. CDR3 loop: CASSDDGGRVLGEAFF. DNA of the CDR3: TGTGCCAGCAGTGATGACGGTGGCAGGGTCCTTGGTGAAGCTTTCTTT.

This chain uses TRBV2 with TRBJ1-5; D is undetermined. In germline, CDR1 is SNHLY, CDR2 FYNNEI. There are 13 residues in the CDR3. The ends were cut back, 7 bases at V and 3 bases at J, with 10 bases in the middle. CDR3 amino acids: CASKAGYNQPQHF. The DNA for the CDR3 is TGTGCCAGCAAGGCGGGGTACAATCAGCCCCAGCATTTT.

The chain carries TRBV4-1 and TRBJ1-5, with TRBD1 as a possible D gene (6 bases). The CDR3 totals 14 residues. CDR1 and CDR2 from the germline V gene are MGHRA and YSYEKL. With 5 bases removed from V and 4 bases from J, the gap between germline ends came to 12 bases. CDR3 bases: TGCGCCAGCAGCGACACAGGGAGAAATCAGCCCCAGCATTTT. Translating it yields CASSDTGRNQPQHF.

V is TRBV30 and J is TRBJ2-4, with a weak D call TRBD1 (8 bases). The V gene's germline CDR1 is GTSNPN and CDR2 SVGIG (reference sequence). V lost 2 bases to trimming and J lost 7 bases, with 12 bases between them. This CDR3 is 13 amino acids long. The CDR3 DNA reads TGTGCCTGGAGTACAGGGGGAGGGAACATTCAGTACTTC. It translates to CAWSTGGGNIQYF.

The chain employs TRBV6-6 and TRBJ2-7; D possibly uses TRBD1 or TRBD2 (5 bases each). This CDR3 has 12 amino acids. With 6 bases removed from V and 2 bases from J, the gap between germline ends came to 8 bases. Germline V gives CDR1 MNHNY, CDR2 SVGAGI (reference sequence). CDR3 sequence (DNA): TGTGCCAGCAGACGGGGCCCCTACGAGCAGTACTTC. Its protein is CASRRGPYEQYF.

V usage is TRBV6-4 and J usage is TRBJ2-1; 7 nucleotides line up with TRBD2. Germline V gene data show CDR1 as MRHNA and CDR2 as SNTAGT. V dropped 6 bases and J dropped 9; count of bases not matched to a gene: 14. CDR3 length: 15 amino acids. The CDR3 is CASSAERGTGGEQFF. The DNA for the CDR3 is TGTGCCAGCAGCGCCGAGCGGGGCACGGGAGGTGAGCAGTTCTTC.

A single count supports this clone. This chain links TRBV5-1 with TRBJ1-6; a weak D match, TRBD1 (6 bases). The ends were cut back, 4 bases at V and 8 bases at J, with 19 bases in the middle. The germline V gene encodes CDR1 SGHRS and CDR2 YFSETQ. The CDR3 is 16 amino acids. The CDR3 sequence: CASSLFAPGEDSPLHF. In nucleotides, the CDR3 is TGCGCCAGCAGCCTATTCGCTCCAGGGGAGGATTCACCCCTCCACTTT.

The CDR3 DNA reads as TGTGCTAGTGGTTTGGGGACTAGCGGGACGAATGAGCAGTTCTTC. It specifies CASGLGTSGTNEQFF. The chain employs TRBV12-5 and TRBJ2-1; 12 bases line up with TRBD2. CDR1 LGHNT and CDR2 FRNRAP come from the germline V gene. This CDR3 is 15 amino acids long. Trimming cost V 1 base and J 7 bases; bases outside gene matches: 2.

CDR3 DNA sequence: TGTGCCAGCAGCTCAATCCGGGACAGGAATAATTCACCCCTCCACTTT. Its protein product is CASSSIRDRNNSPLHF. V and J are TRBV5-6 and TRBJ1-6; 8 nucleotides align to TRBD1. This CDR3 has 16 residues. Germline trimming cut 3 bases from V and 5 bases from J; bases unmatched to any gene: 7. The germline gives CDR1 SGHDT, CDR2 YYEEEE.

The chain has TRBV7-9 and TRBJ2-2; 8 nucleotides line up with TRBD1. Germline values: CDR1 SEHNR, CDR2 FQNEAQ (reference sequence). The CDR3 has 16 residues. The ends lost 0 bases at V and 5 bases at J; junction bases unmatched: 5. The CDR3 loop is CASSLARTGRTGELFF. Here the CDR3 DNA reads TGTGCCAGCAGCTTAGCGAGGACAGGGAGGACCGGGGAGCTGTTTTTT.

The CDR3 protein is CASSSNPGEGEQYF. CDR3 in DNA: TGCGCCAGCAGCTCGAACCCAGGGGAGGGAGAGCAGTACTTC. V gene TRBV5-1 combines with J gene TRBJ2-7; a possible D gene is TRBD2 (7 bases). CDR1 is SGHRS, CDR2 YFSETQ, per germline. This CDR3 has 14 residues. The V and J ends lost 3 bases and 7 bases respectively, with 17 bases between them.

The chain joins TRBV18 to TRBJ2-5; D is ambiguous. Germline CDR1 is KGHSH and CDR2 is LQKENI. The CDR3 sequence is 12 residues long. V was cut by 5 bases and J by 2 bases, with 6 bases left in between. This CDR3 is CASSSTQETQYF. The CDR3 bases are TGTGCCAGCTCATCTACTCAAGAGACCCAGTACTTC.

The CDR3 DNA is TGTGCCTGGAGCCTTAGTTGGGGTGCTAGCGCTTCCTTTGTCCCCGGGGAGCTGTTTTTT. Encoded protein: CAWSLSWGASASFVPGELFF. The chain combines TRBV30 with TRBJ2-2; tentatively, D is TRBD2 (6 bases). V was shortened by 3 bases and J by 6 bases, with 32 bases between the two germline ends. CDR1 is GTSNPN and CDR2 is SVGIG in the germline V gene (reference sequence). The CDR3 consists of 20 residues.

The chain joins TRBV6-1 to TRBJ1-3, with 7 bases that match TRBD1. V shed 0 bases and J 0 bases; nucleotides not matched to a gene: 5. Germline V gives CDR1 MNHNS, CDR2 SASEGT. CDR3 size: 17 residues. As DNA, the CDR3 is TGTGCCAGCAGTGAAGCACCCAGGGGGTTCTCTGGAAACACCATATATTTT. It translates to CASSEAPRGFSGNTIYF.

This clone has more than one count but fewer than ten. V usage is TRBV19 and J usage is TRBJ1-2; 8 bases line up with TRBD1. Germline V gives CDR1 LNHDA, CDR2 SQIVND (reference sequence). The CDR3 length is 15 residues. V shed 7 bases, J shed 6 bases, and the junction held 13 bases outside the gene matches. CDR3 sequence: CASIPGTGYQHGYTF. CDR3 sequence (DNA): TGTGCCAGTATCCCCGGGACAGGATACCAGCATGGCTACACCTTC.

The sample holds one count of this clone. V and J are TRBV7-9 and TRBJ1-4, with D possibly being TRBD1 (6 bases). Trimming stripped 6 bases from V and 4 bases from J, with 21 bases between. The CDR3 is made up of 17 amino acids. CDR1 is SEHNR, CDR2 FQNEAQ, per germline (reference sequence). The CDR3: CASSFPPGAGLNEKLFF. CDR3 nucleotide sequence: TGTGCCAGCAGTTTCCCCCCGGGGGCAGGTCTTAATGAAAAACTGTTTTTT. Full variable domain (missing parts from reference TRBV7-9 and TRBJ1-4): DTGVSQNPRHKITKRGQNVTFRCDPISEHNRLYWYRQTLGQGPEFLTYFQNEAQLEKSRLLSDRFSAERPKGSFSTLEIQRTEQGDSAMYLCASSFPPGAGLNEKLFFGSGTQLSVL.

The chain joins TRBV25-1 to TRBJ1-1; possible D gene TRBD1, 6 bases. Germline CDR1 reads MGHDK; CDR2 reads SYGVNS. CDR3 length equals 18 residues. V shed 0 bases and J shed 0 bases, with 17 bases lying between them. CDR3 sequence (DNA): TGTGCCAGCAGTGAATATGGATGGCAGGGGCGGATGAACACTGAAGCTTTCTTT. Encoded protein: CASSEYGWQGRMNTEAFF.

The V call is TRBV30, the J call TRBJ2-1; possibly TRBD2 for D (5 bases). Germline lookup yields CDR1 GTSNPN and CDR2 SVGIG (reference sequence). Trimming shortened V by 4 bases and J by 3 bases, and 16 bases separated the two germline ends. This CDR3 spans 15 amino acids. The CDR3 region has the DNA TGTGCCTGGACTCCCAAGACTACCTACTACAATGAGCAGTTCTTC. This encodes CAWTPKTTYYNEQFF. Together with reference TRBV30 and TRBJ2-1, the CDR3 gives the full variable domain: SQTIHQWPATLVQPVGSPLSLECTVEGTSNPNLYWYRQAAGRGLQLLFYSVGIGQISSEVPQNLSASRPQDRQFILSSKKLLLSDSGFYLCAWTPKTTYYNEQFFGPGTRLTVL.

This clone was picked up a small number of times. The chain uses TRBV10-2 and TRBJ1-2; D is uncertain. There are 13 residues in the CDR3. Germline assignment: CDR1 WSHSY and CDR2 SAAADI. With 2 bases removed from V and 2 bases from J, the gap between germline ends came to 6 bases. The CDR3 DNA reads as TGCGCCAGCAGTGAGATAGGGAACTATGGCTACACCTTC. Translated: CASSEIGNYGYTF.

This clone was observed once. The genes are TRBV5-1 and TRBJ1-1; D is perhaps TRBD1 (5 bases). V was trimmed by 4 bases and J by 1 base, leaving 14 bases between them. The CDR3 is 15 amino acids. Germline assignment: CDR1 SGHRS and CDR2 YFSETQ. The CDR3 loop reads CASSPKSGGNTEAFF. In DNA, the CDR3 is TGCGCCAGCAGCCCCAAGAGCGGGGGGAACACTGAAGCTTTCTTT.

V usage is TRBV10-1 and J usage is TRBJ2-3; 9 positions match TRBD2. Germline lookup yields CDR1 WNHNN and CDR2 SYGVQD (reference sequence). There are 18 residues in the CDR3. Trimming cost V 0 bases and J 3 bases; bases outside gene matches: 10. The CDR3 sequence is CASSESSLAGILTDTQYF. CDR3 sequence (DNA): TGCGCCAGCAGTGAGTCGTCCCTAGCGGGAATTTTGACAGATACGCAGTATTTT.

This chain connects TRBV7-9 to TRBJ1-2; no firm D call. V shed 3 bases and J shed 2 bases, with 10 bases lying between them. Germline CDR1 and CDR2: SEHNR and FQNEAQ (reference sequence). The CDR3 extends over 14 amino acids. This chain's CDR3 is CASSLPPANYGYTF. The CDR3 DNA follows: TGTGCCAGCAGCTTGCCCCCCGCCAACTATGGCTACACCTTC.

This clone has just a few counts. This chain connects TRBV7-8 to TRBJ2-7; 9 bases are shared with TRBD1. The CDR3 is 14 residues long. CDR1 and CDR2 (germline): SGHVS, FQNEAQ. V was pared by 5 bases and J by 5 bases, with 7 bases of the junction left unmatched. CDR3 residues: CASSQQGAGNEQYF. For the CDR3, the DNA is TGTGCCAGCAGCCAACAGGGGGCCGGGAACGAGCAGTACTTC. The full variable domain, in which reference TRBV7-8 and TRBJ2-7 provide the parts outside the CDR3, is GAGVSQSPRYKVAKRGQDVALRCDPISGHVSLFWYQQALGQGPEFLTYFQNEAQLDKSGLPSDRFFAERPEGSVSTLKIQRTQQEDSAVYLCASSQQGAGNEQYFGPGTRLTVT.

The chain combines TRBV11-2 with TRBJ1-5, with 10 bases fitting TRBD1. There are 18 residues in the CDR3. The germline CDR1 and CDR2 sequences are SGHAT and FQNNGV. The ends lost 5 bases at V and 3 bases at J; junction bases unmatched: 13. CDR3 nucleotide sequence: TGTGCCAGCAGCGACAAGACAGGGGGCTTCTTTCTCAATCAGCCCCAGCATTTT. Amino acid sequence: CASSDKTGGFFLNQPQHF.

The chain employs TRBV5-1 and TRBJ1-3; D is perhaps TRBD1 (5 bases). CDR1 is SGHRS and CDR2 is YFSETQ in the germline V gene. Trimming shortened V by 3 bases and J by 0 bases, and 16 bases separated the two germline ends. The CDR3 contains 17 residues. The CDR3 sequence is CASSSGDRTFSGNTIYF. CDR3 nucleotide sequence: TGCGCCAGCAGCTCGGGTGACAGAACCTTCTCTGGAAACACCATATATTTT.

The chain uses TRBV11-3 and TRBJ1-1; the D gene is possibly TRBD1 (5 bases). The CDR3 is 12 amino acids. The V gene lost 2 bases and the J gene lost 8 bases, with 9 bases spanning the gap. CDR1 and CDR2 (germline): SGHNT, YENEEA. This CDR3 reads CASSLRPGEAFF. DNA of the CDR3: TGTGCCAGCAGCTTACGCCCAGGGGAAGCTTTCTTT. The full variable domain, its missing parts supplied by reference TRBV11-3 and TRBJ1-1, is EAGVVQSPRYKIIEKKQPVAFWCNPISGHNTLYWYLQNLGQGPELLIRYENEEAVDDSQLPKDRFSAERLKGVDSTLKIQPAELGDSAVYLCASSLRPGEAFFGQGTRLTVV.

This sequence joins TRBV2 and TRBJ2-7; D might be TRBD1 (6 bases). The V end was cut by 4 bases, the J end by 6 bases, with 16 bases between. CDR1 is SNHLY and CDR2 is FYNNEI in the germline V gene. This CDR3 is 14 amino acids long. The DNA of the CDR3 is TGTGCCAGCAGTGTAGGGGCAGGGGATAGCGAGCAGTACTTC. It specifies CASSVGAGDSEQYF.

The chain combines TRBV30 with TRBJ2-3, with 13 bases matching TRBD2. Germline values: CDR1 GTSNPN, CDR2 SVGIG (reference sequence). J gave up 4 bases and V 3 bases, and 1 base lay outside the gene matches. This CDR3 comprises 14 residues. The CDR3 is CAWRTSGGADTQYF. For the CDR3, the DNA is TGTGCCTGGAGAACTAGCGGGGGGGCAGATACGCAGTATTTT.

The rearrangement uses TRBV7-9 and TRBJ2-7; possibly TRBD1 or TRBD2 for D (5 bases each). The V end was cut by 1 base, the J end by 2 bases, with 12 bases between. CDR1 SEHNR and CDR2 FQNEAQ come from the germline V gene (reference sequence). The CDR3 is 15 residues long. CDR3 sequence: CASSLEGTPPYEQYF. CDR3 nucleotides: TGTGCCAGCAGCTTAGAAGGGACCCCGCCCTACGAGCAGTACTTC. The entire variable domain, with the rest obtained from reference TRBV7-9 and TRBJ2-7, is as follows: DTGVSQNPRHKITKRGQNVTFRCDPISEHNRLYWYRQTLGQGPEFLTYFQNEAQLEKSRLLSDRFSAERPKGSFSTLEIQRTEQGDSAMYLCASSLEGTPPYEQYFGPGTRLTVT.